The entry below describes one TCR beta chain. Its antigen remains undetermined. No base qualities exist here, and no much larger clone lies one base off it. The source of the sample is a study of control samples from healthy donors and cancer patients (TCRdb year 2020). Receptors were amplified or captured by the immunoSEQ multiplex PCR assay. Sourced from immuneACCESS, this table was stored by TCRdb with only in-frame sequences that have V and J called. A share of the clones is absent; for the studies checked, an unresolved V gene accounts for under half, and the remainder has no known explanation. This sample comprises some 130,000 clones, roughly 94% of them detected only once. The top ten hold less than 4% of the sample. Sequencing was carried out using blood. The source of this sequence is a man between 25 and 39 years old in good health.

This receptor carries the CDR3 CATWTGGGGQPQHF. The DNA sequence reads TGTGCCACCTGGACGGGGGGAGGCGGACAGCCCCAGCATTTT. The rearranged chain carries TRBV10-3 and TRBJ1-5; TRBD1 is a weak D gene call, 5 bases matching. V is shortened by 10 bases, J by 7 bases, and the region joining them spans 20 bases. The CDR3 runs 14 residues from the cysteine to the phenylalanine. Only the CDR3 DNA stays, 42 bases, in frame from base 1. The germline V gene supplies CDR1 ENHRY and CDR2 SYGVKD.